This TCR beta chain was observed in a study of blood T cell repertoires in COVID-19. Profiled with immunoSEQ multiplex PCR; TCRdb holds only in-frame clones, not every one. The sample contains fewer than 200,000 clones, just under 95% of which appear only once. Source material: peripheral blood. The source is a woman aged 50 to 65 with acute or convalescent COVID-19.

DNA for the CDR3: TGTGCCAGCAGCTTAATAGCGGATCTACGAGGTCCAAATGAGCAGTTCTTC. Protein product: CASSLIADLRGPNEQFF. V and J are TRBV28 and TRBJ2-1; the D gene is possibly TRBD2 (6 bases). CDR1 and CDR2 (germline): MDHEN, SYDVKM. The CDR3 is 17 residues long. The ends were cut back, 6 bases at V and 7 bases at J, with 25 bases in the middle.